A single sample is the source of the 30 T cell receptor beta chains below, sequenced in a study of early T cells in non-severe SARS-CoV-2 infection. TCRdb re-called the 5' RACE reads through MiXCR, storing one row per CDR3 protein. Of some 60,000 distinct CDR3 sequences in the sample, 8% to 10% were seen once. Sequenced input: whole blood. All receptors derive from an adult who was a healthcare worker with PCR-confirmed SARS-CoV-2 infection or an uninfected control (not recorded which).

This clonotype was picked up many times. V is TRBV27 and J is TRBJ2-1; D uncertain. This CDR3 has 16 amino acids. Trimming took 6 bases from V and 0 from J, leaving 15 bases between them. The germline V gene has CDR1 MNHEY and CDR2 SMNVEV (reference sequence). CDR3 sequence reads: CASRQTRLSSYNEQFF. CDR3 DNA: TGTGCCAGCAGACAAACACGATTAAGCTCCTACAATGAGCAGTTCTTC.

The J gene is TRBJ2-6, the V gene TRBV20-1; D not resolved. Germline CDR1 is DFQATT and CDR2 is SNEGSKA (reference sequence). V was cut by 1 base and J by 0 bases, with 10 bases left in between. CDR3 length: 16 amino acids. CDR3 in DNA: TGCAGTGCTAGAGTAATCGAGAGCTCTGGGGCCAACGTCCTGACTTTC. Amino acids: CSARVIESSGANVLTF.

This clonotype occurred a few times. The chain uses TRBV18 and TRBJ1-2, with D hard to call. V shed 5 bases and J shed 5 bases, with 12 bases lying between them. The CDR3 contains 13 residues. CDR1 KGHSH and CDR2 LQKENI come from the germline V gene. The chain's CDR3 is CASSAIPRYGYTF. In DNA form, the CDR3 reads TGTGCCAGCTCAGCCATTCCAAGGTATGGCTACACCTTC.

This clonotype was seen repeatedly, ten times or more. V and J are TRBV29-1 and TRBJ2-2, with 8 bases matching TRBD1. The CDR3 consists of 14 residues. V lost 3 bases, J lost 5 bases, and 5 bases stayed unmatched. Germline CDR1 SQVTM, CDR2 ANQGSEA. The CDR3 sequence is CSVDPNRGTGELFF. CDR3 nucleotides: TGCAGCGTTGATCCGAACAGGGGGACCGGGGAGCTGTTTTTT.

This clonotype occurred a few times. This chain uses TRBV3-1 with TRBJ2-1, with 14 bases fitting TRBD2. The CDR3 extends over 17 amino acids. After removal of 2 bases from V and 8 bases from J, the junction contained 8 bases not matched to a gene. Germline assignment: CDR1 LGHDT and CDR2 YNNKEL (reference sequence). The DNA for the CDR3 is TGTGCCAGCAGCCAATCGGGACTAGCGGGGGCCAGGGATGAGCAGTTCTTC. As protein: CASSQSGLAGARDEQFF.

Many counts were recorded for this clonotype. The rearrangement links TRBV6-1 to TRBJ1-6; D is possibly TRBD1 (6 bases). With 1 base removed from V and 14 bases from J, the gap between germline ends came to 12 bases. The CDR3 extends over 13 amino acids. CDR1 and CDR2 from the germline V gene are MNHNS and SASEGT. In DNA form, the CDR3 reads TGTGCCAGCAGTGAAGTCCAGGGGTCCGCCCTCCACTTT. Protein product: CASSEVQGSALHF.

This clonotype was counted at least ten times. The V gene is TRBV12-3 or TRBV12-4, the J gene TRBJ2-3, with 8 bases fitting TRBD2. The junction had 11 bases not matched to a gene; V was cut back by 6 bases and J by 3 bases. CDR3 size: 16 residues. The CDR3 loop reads CASRPPTGGPTDTQYF. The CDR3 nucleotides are TGTGCCAGCAGGCCCCCTACGGGAGGGCCGACAGATACGCAGTATTTT.

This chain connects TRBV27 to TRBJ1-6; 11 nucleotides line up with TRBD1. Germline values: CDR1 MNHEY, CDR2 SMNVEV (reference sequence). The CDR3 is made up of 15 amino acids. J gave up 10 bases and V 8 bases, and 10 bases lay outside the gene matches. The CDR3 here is CASYPMGQGGSPLHF. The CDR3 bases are TGTGCCAGCTACCCCATGGGACAGGGGGGGTCACCCCTCCACTTT.

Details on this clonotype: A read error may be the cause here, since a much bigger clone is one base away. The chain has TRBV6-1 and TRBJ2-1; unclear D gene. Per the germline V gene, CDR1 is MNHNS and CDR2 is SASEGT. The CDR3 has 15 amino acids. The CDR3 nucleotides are TGTGTCAGCCCAACGTGGCAGCTTCAGATAGACGAGCAGTTCTTC. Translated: CVSPTWQLQIDEQFF.

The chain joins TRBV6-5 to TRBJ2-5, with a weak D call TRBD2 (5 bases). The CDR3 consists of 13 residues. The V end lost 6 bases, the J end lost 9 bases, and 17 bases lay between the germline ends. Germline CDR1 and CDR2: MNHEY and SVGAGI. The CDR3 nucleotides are TGTGCCAGCAGCCCGGGGTTCCTAGTGGCCCAGTACTTC. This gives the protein CASSPGFLVAQYF.

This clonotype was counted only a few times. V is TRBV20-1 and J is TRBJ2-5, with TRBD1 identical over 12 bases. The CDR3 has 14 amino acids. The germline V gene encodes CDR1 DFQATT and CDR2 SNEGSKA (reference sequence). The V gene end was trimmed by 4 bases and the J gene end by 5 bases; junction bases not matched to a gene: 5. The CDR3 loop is CSAMGQGASETQYF. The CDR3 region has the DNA TGCAGTGCTATGGGACAGGGGGCGTCGGAGACCCAGTACTTC.

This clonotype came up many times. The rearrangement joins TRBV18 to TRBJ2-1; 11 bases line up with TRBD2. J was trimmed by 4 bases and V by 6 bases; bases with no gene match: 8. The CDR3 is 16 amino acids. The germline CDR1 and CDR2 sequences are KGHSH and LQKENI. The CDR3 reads CASSPVLAGDYNEQFF. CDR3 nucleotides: TGTGCCAGCTCTCCCGTACTAGCGGGAGATTACAATGAGCAGTTCTTC.

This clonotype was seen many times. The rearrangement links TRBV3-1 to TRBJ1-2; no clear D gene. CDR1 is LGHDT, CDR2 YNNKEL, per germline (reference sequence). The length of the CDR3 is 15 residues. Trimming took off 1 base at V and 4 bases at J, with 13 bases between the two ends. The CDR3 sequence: CASSQAWTDFYGYTF. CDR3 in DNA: TGTGCCAGCAGCCAAGCCTGGACTGATTTCTATGGCTACACCTTC.

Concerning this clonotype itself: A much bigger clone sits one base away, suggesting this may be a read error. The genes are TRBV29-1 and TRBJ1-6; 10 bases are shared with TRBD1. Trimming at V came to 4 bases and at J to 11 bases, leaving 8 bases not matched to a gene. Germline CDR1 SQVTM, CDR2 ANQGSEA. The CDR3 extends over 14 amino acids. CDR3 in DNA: TGCAGCGTTGGATTTGGACAGGGGGATACACCCCTCCACTTT. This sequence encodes CSVGFGQGDTPLHF.

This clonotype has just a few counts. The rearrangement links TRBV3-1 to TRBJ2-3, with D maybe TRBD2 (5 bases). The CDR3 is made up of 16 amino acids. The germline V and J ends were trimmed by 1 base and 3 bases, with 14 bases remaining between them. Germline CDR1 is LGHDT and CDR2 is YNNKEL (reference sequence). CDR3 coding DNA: TGTGCCAGCAGCCAAGGTTACGGGGAAAGGACAGATACGCAGTATTTT. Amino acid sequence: CASSQGYGERTDTQYF.

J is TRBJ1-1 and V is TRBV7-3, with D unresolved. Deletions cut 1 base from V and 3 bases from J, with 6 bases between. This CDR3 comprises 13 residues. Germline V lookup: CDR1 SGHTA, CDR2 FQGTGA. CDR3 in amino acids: CASSLSRDTEAFF. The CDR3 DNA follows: TGTGCCAGCAGCTTAAGTAGGGACACTGAAGCTTTCTTT. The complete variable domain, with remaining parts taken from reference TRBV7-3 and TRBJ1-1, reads GAGVSQTPSNKVTEKGKYVELRCDPISGHTALYWYRQSLGQGPEFLIYFQGTGAADDSGLPNDRFFAVRPEGSVSTLKIQRTERGDSAVYLCASSLSRDTEAFFGQGTRLTVV.

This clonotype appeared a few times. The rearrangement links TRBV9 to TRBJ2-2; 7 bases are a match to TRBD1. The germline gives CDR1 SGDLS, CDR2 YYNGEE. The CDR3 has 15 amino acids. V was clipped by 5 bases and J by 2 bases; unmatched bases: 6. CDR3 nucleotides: TGTGCCAGCAGTAGACAGGGTTCAAACACCGGGGAGCTGTTTTTT. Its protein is CASSRQGSNTGELFF. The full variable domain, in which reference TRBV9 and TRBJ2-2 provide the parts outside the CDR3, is DSGVTQTPKHLITATGQRVTLRCSPRSGDLSVYWYQQSLDQGLQFLIQYYNGEERAKGNILERFSAQQFPDLHSELNLSSLELGDSALYFCASSRQGSNTGELFFGEGSRLTVL.

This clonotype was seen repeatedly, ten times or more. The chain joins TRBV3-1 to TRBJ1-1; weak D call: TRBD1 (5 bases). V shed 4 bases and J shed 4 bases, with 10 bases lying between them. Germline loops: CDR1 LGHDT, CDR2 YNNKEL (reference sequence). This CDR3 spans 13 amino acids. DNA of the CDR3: TGTGCCAGCAGCCCTCAGGGATTCACTGAAGCTTTCTTT. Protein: CASSPQGFTEAFF.

CDR3 DNA sequence: TGTGCCAGCAGACAGGGCCAAGAGACCCAGTACTTC. Translation gives CASRQGQETQYF. This chain links TRBV7-2 with TRBJ2-5, with a possible D match to TRBD1 (6 bases). The CDR3 has 12 amino acids. CDR1 is SGHTA and CDR2 is FQGNSA in the germline V gene. Trimming took off 6 bases at V and 1 base at J, with 6 bases between the two ends. The whole variable domain, remainder taken from reference TRBV7-2 and TRBJ2-5, is GAGVSQSPSNKVTEKGKDVELRCDPISGHTALYWYRQSLGQGLEFLIYFQGNSAPDKSGLPSDRFSAERTGGSVSTLTIQRTQQEDSAVYLCASRQGQETQYFGPGTRLLVL.

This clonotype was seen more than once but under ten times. The CDR3 spells CASRTLGNEQFF. The DNA of the CDR3 is TGTGCCAGCAGGACCCTGGGGAATGAGCAGTTCTTC. The rearrangement uses TRBV19 and TRBJ2-1, with no clear D. The CDR3 has 12 residues. Looked up from germline, CDR1 is LNHDA and CDR2 is SQIVND (reference sequence). V was clipped by 9 bases and J by 7 bases, with 13 bases between them.

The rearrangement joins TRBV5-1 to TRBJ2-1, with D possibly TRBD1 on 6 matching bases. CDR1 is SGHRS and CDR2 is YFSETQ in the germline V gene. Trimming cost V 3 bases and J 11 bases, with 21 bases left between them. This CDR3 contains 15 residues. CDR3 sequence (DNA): TGCGCCAGCAGCTCTGGGACACCGCTGACAAACCAGCAGTTCTTC. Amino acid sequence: CASSSGTPLTNQQFF. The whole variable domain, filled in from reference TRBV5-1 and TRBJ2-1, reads KAGVTQTPRYLIKTRGQQVTLSCSPISGHRSVSWYQQTPGQGLQFLFEYFSETQRNKGNFPGRFSGRQFSNSRSEMNVSTLELGDSALYLCASSSGTPLTNQQFFGPGTRLTVL.

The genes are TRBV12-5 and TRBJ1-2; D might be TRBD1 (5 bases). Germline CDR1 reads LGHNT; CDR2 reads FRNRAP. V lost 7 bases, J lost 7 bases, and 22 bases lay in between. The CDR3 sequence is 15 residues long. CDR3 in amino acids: CASAFSGATLFGYTF. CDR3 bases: TGTGCTAGTGCCTTTTCTGGGGCTACCCTGTTTGGCTACACCTTC.

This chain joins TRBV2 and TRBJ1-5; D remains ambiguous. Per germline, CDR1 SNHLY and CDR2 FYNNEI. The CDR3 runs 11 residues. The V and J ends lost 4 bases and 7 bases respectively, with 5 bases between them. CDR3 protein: CASSVGQPQHF. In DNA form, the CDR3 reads TGTGCCAGCAGTGTGGGCCAGCCCCAGCATTTT.

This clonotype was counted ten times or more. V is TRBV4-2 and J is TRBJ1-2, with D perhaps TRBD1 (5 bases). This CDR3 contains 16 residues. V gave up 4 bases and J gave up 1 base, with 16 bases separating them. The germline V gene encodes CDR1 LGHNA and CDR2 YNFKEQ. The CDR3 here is CASSPTGGSGNYGYTF. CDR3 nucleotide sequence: TGTGCCAGCAGCCCGACGGGGGGGTCGGGTAACTATGGCTACACCTTC.

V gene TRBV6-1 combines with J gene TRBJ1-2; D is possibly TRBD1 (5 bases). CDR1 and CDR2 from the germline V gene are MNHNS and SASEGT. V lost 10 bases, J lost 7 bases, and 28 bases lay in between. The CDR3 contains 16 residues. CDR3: CATDGTTRLRVVGYTF. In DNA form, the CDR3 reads TGTGCCACAGACGGGACGACACGCTTGAGGGTGGTTGGCTACACCTTC.

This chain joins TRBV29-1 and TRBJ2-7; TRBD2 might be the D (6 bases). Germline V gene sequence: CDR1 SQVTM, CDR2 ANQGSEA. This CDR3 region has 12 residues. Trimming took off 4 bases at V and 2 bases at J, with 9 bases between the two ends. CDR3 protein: CSVGGATYEQYF. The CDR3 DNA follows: TGCAGCGTTGGCGGGGCAACCTACGAGCAGTACTTC.

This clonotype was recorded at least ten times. CDR3 residues: CASHFGGTNEKLFF. CDR3 DNA sequence: TGTGCCAGCCACTTTGGTGGAACTAATGAAAAACTGTTTTTT. This chain links TRBV6-6 with TRBJ1-4; no clear D gene. The CDR3 has 14 amino acids. Between the trimmed V and J ends, which lost 8 bases and 1 base, there was a span of 11 bases. The germline CDR1 and CDR2 sequences are MNHNY and SVGAGI (reference sequence).

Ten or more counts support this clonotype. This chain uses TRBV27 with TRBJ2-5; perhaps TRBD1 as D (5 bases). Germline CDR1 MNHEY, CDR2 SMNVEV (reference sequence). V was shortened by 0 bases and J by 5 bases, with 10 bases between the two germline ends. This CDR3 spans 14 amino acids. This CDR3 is CASSLSLGVETQYF. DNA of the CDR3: TGTGCCAGCAGTTTATCGTTAGGGGTCGAGACCCAGTACTTC.

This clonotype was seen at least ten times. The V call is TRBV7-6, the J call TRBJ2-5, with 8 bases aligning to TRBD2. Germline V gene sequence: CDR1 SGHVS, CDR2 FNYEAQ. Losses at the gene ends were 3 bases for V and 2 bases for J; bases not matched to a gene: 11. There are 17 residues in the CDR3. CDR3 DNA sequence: TGTGCCAGCAGCTTGGAGGTCTGGGGGACTAGGCAAGAGACCCAGTACTTC. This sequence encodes CASSLEVWGTRQETQYF. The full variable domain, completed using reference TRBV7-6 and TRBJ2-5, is GAGVSQSPRYKVTKRGQDVALRCDPISGHVSLYWYRQALGQGPEFLTYFNYEAQQDKSGLPNDRFSAERPEGSISTLTIQRTEQRDSAMYRCASSLEVWGTRQETQYFGPGTRLLVL.

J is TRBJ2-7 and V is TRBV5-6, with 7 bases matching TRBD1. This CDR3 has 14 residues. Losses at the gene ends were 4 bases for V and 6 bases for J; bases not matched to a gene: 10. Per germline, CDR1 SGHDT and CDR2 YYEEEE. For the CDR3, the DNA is TGTGCCAGCAGCCGATACTCCGGGACAGTCGAGCAGTACTTC. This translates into CASSRYSGTVEQYF. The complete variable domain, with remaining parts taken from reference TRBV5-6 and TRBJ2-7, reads DAGVTQSPTHLIKTRGQQVTLRCSPKSGHDTVSWYQQALGQGPQFIFQYYEEEERQRGNFPDRFSGHQFPNYSSELNVNALLLGDSALYLCASSRYSGTVEQYFGPGTRLTVT.